The present TCR beta chain was sequenced within a study of blood T cells in healthy people across ages. Findings and caveats of the study: Diversity figures based on one million T cells were deemed too low. TCR beta diversity, measured per million T cells, fell in a roughly linear way with age.

Sample-barcoded 5' priming and a J-beta primer mix drove a second PCR of 7 to 11 cycles. Researchers report that a template-switch adaptor with 12 random nucleotides tagged each cDNA molecule. TCRdb recomputed calls from the 5' RACE reads with MiXCR, one row per CDR3 protein. The sample records hundreds of thousands of distinct CDR3 sequences, 58% being singletons. Germline V gene data show CDR1 as LNHNV and CDR2 as YYDKDF (reference sequence). The CDR3 contains 16 residues. V was pared by 6 bases and J by 3 bases, with 11 bases of the junction left unmatched. With regard to this clonotype: Antigen: not known.

The clonotype was recovered from a young man in good health. The gene calls are TRBV15 and TRBJ2-3; 8 nucleotides agree with TRBD2. Specimen: blood. CDR3 sequence: CATSSRRGGGTDTQYF. CDR3 DNA: TGTGCCACCAGTTCACGACGGGGGGGAGGGACAGATACGCAGTATTTT. The full variable domain, with the rest looked up from reference TRBV15 and TRBJ2-3, is DAMVIQNPRYQVTQFGKPVTLSCSQTLNHNVMYWYQQKSSQAPKLLFHYYDKDFNNEADTPDNFQSRRPNTSFCFLDIRSPGLGDTAMYLCATSSRRGGGTDTQYFGPGTRLTVL.